Below are 12 T cell receptor beta chains sequenced from a single sample in a study of monozygotic twins with inflammatory bowel disease. From its re-call of the 5' RACE reads, TCRdb lists each CDR3 protein once, without DNA. The sample has fewer than 150,000 distinct CDR3 sequences. Sequences were obtained from blood. Source of these receptors: a human donor with ulcerative colitis or Crohn's disease, or a healthy co-twin of an affected twin (not recorded which).

CDR3 loop: CATSDLGGQGTDTQYF. The V gene is TRBV24-1, the J gene TRBJ2-3; TCRdb's assignment of TRBD1 cannot be checked, as there is no DNA. The CDR3 loop spans 16 amino acids. The germline V gene has CDR1 KGHDR and CDR2 SFDVKD.

The genes are TRBV7-2 and TRBJ1-2; the TCRdb call, TRBD1, lacks DNA for checking. The germline V gene encodes CDR1 SGHTA and CDR2 FQGNSA. The CDR3 is made up of 15 amino acids. This chain's CDR3 is CASSHRSGTGRSYTF. The variable domain in full, with the rest retrieved from reference TRBV7-2 and TRBJ1-2, is GAGVSQSPSNKVTEKGKDVELRCDPISGHTALYWYRQSLGQGLEFLIYFQGNSAPDKSGLPSDRFSAERTGGSVSTLTIQRTQQEDSAVYLCASSHRSGTGRSYTFGSGTRLTVV.

This chain uses TRBV24-1 with TRBJ2-7; TCRdb calls TRBD1, which cannot be checked without DNA. Germline CDR1 and CDR2: KGHDR and SFDVKD. This CDR3 has 15 residues. The CDR3: CATSDSRDRVSEQYF.

The gene calls are TRBV20-1 and TRBJ2-7; TCRdb calls TRBD1, which cannot be checked without DNA. The germline CDR1 and CDR2 sequences are DFQATT and SNEGSKA (reference sequence). The CDR3 has 15 amino acids. CDR3 sequence reads: CSALNRDRGPYEQYF.

The chain carries TRBV7-3 and TRBJ2-3; TCRdb proposes TRBD1, but this gene call is untestable without DNA. From germline, CDR1 is SGHTA and CDR2 FQGTGA. The CDR3 consists of 12 residues. The CDR3 loop reads CASSPGQDTQYF.

The chain carries TRBV27 and TRBJ2-7; with no DNA, the TCRdb D assignment of TRBD1 cannot be verified. The germline CDR1 and CDR2 sequences are MNHEY and SMNVEV (reference sequence). The CDR3 totals 17 residues. CDR3 loop: CASSWMGRGAGTYEQYF.

The chain has TRBV20-1 and TRBJ2-5; without DNA, the TCRdb call of TRBD1 cannot be checked. This CDR3 is 15 amino acids long. Germline loops: CDR1 DFQATT, CDR2 SNEGSKA (reference sequence). The CDR3 sequence: CSAPGGAANQETQYF.

CDR3 amino acids: CASTGGEVEAFF. This rearrangement joins TRBV7-9 to TRBJ1-1; TCRdb's assignment of TRBD1 cannot be checked, as there is no DNA. Looked up from germline, CDR1 is SEHNR and CDR2 is FQNEAQ (reference sequence). The CDR3 runs 12 residues.

The gene calls are TRBV6-4 and TRBJ1-1; with no DNA, the TCRdb D assignment of TRBD1 cannot be verified. The CDR3 consists of 13 residues. CDR1 is MRHNA, CDR2 SNTAGT, per germline. Here the CDR3 reads CASSEERGTEAFF.

The genes are TRBV18 and TRBJ2-2; no DNA is available, so the TRBD1 call from TCRdb remains unchecked. Germline assignment: CDR1 KGHSH and CDR2 LQKENI. CDR3 length equals 17 residues. The CDR3 reads CASSSYTGVENTGELFF.

The rearrangement uses TRBV12-3 or TRBV12-4 and TRBJ2-2; the D call from TCRdb, TRBD1, cannot be confirmed without DNA. The CDR3 contains 14 residues. The CDR3 here is CASSHNRGPGELFF.

J is TRBJ2-3 and V is TRBV3-1; TCRdb proposes TRBD2, but this gene call is untestable without DNA. The CDR3 length is 20 residues. Germline CDR1 and CDR2: LGHDT and YNNKEL (reference sequence). This CDR3 is CASSTRTSEFSWGSGDTQYF.